A selection of T cell receptor beta chains follows, all from one sample in a study of blood T cell repertoires in COVID-19. This table comes from immunoSEQ multiplex PCR, and its TCRdb copy is limited to in-frame clones, with some not included. The sample carries tens of thousands of clones, approximately 80% recorded once. The material sequenced was peripheral blood. These receptors were collected from a man older than 75 with active COVID-19. The CDR3 runs from the conserved cysteine through the conserved F or W. The order of the fields is CDR3 protein, CDR3 DNA, clone size, V gene, J gene, D gene. The D gene is left open where the match is weak. Rows give clone size only sometimes, using once, few, many, or a class for an expanded clone.

CDR3 protein: CASSHVGGGNREAFF; CDR3 DNA: TGTGCCAGCAGCCATGTAGGGGGGGGGAACCGTGAAGCTTTCTTT; clone size: NA; V gene: TRBV4-2; J gene: TRBJ1-1; D gene: NA
CDR3 protein: CASGAEVYNEQFF; CDR3 DNA: TGTGCCAGCGGGGCAGAGGTATACAATGAGCAGTTCTTC; clone size: once; V gene: TRBV12-3/TRBV12-4; J gene: TRBJ2-1; D gene: NA
CDR3 protein: CASSRGRASGEQYF; CDR3 DNA: TGTGCCAGCAGTCGGGGTAGAGCTAGTGGCGAGCAGTACTTC; clone size: once; V gene: TRBV6-5; J gene: TRBJ2-7; D gene: NA
CDR3 protein: CATSDFGTGTGKYEQYF; CDR3 DNA: TGTGCCACCAGTGATTTTGGAACCGGGACAGGAAAATACGAGCAGTACTTC; clone size: NA; V gene: TRBV24-1; J gene: TRBJ2-7; D gene: TRBD1
CDR3 protein: CASSLNGQKTNQPQHF; CDR3 DNA: TGTGCCAGCAGTCTTAACGGACAGAAAACCAATCAGCCCCAGCATTTT; clone size: NA; V gene: TRBV28; J gene: TRBJ1-5; D gene: NA
CDR3 protein: CASSPKRGQGAGDTQYF; CDR3 DNA: TGTGCCAGCAGCCCCAAAAGGGGACAGGGGGCCGGAGATACGCAGTATTTT; clone size: NA; V gene: TRBV4-2; J gene: TRBJ2-3; D gene: TRBD1
CDR3 protein: CASSLPQNKQYF; CDR3 DNA: TGTGCCAGCAGTTTACCACAGAACAAGCAGTACTTC; clone size: NA; V gene: TRBV28; J gene: TRBJ2-7; D gene: NA
CDR3 protein: CSARDLYEQYF; CDR3 DNA: TGCAGTGCTAGAGATCTCTACGAGCAGTACTTC; clone size: NA; V gene: TRBV20-1; J gene: TRBJ2-7; D gene: NA
CDR3 protein: CASGRGGSNSHMYEQYF; CDR3 DNA: TGTGCCAGCGGCCGGGGGGGGAGTAATTCCCATATGTACGAGCAGTACTTC; clone size: NA; V gene: TRBV27; J gene: TRBJ2-7; D gene: TRBD2
CDR3 protein: CASRGGQGAMVGELFF; CDR3 DNA: TGTGCCAGCCGAGGCGGACAGGGGGCCATGGTCGGGGAGCTGTTTTTT; clone size: NA; V gene: TRBV7-2; J gene: TRBJ2-2; D gene: TRBD1
CDR3 protein: CASRGTGVLNSPLHF; CDR3 DNA: TGTGCCAGCAGGGGGACAGGGGTTTTAAATTCACCCCTCCACTTT; clone size: NA; V gene: TRBV25-1; J gene: TRBJ1-6; D gene: TRBD1
CDR3 protein: CASSEGGPNYGYTF; CDR3 DNA: TGTGCCAGCAGTGAAGGGGGCCCCAACTATGGCTACACCTTC; clone size: NA; V gene: TRBV6-1; J gene: TRBJ1-2; D gene: NA
CDR3 protein: CASAGTGIKDTQYF; CDR3 DNA: TGTGCCAGCGCCGGGACAGGAATCAAAGATACGCAGTATTTT; clone size: NA; V gene: TRBV6-5; J gene: TRBJ2-3; D gene: TRBD1
CDR3 protein: CASSPRVAGVNEQFF; CDR3 DNA: TGTGCCAGCAGCCCCCGGGTGGCGGGCGTGAATGAGCAGTTCTTC; clone size: NA; V gene: TRBV7-9; J gene: TRBJ2-1; D gene: NA
CDR3 protein: CASSLSKGQAYEQYF; CDR3 DNA: TGTGCCAGCAGTTTATCGAAGGGACAAGCCTACGAGCAGTACTTC; clone size: NA; V gene: TRBV27; J gene: TRBJ2-7; D gene: NA
CDR3 protein: CASSLLRRGPREQYF; CDR3 DNA: TGTGCCAGCAGCTTATTGAGGAGGGGGCCTCGTGAGCAGTACTTC; clone size: once; V gene: TRBV7-8; J gene: TRBJ2-7; D gene: NA
CDR3 protein: CASSFGGRYEAFF; CDR3 DNA: TGTGCCAGCAGTTTTGGGGGGAGATATGAAGCTTTCTTT; clone size: once; V gene: TRBV28; J gene: TRBJ1-1; D gene: NA
CDR3 protein: CASSFRWVWEGYNEQFF; CDR3 DNA: TGTGCCAGCAGTTTCCGGTGGGTGTGGGAGGGCTACAATGAGCAGTTCTTC; clone size: NA; V gene: TRBV27; J gene: TRBJ2-1; D gene: TRBD2
CDR3 protein: CASSLGQGRPNYGYTF; CDR3 DNA: TGTGCCAGCAGTCTAGGACAGGGGCGCCCTAACTATGGCTACACCTTC; clone size: NA; V gene: TRBV27; J gene: TRBJ1-2; D gene: TRBD1
CDR3 protein: CASSHSGGAAPEQFF; CDR3 DNA: TGCGCCAGCAGCCATAGCGGGGGGGCCGCTCCTGAGCAGTTCTTC; clone size: NA; V gene: TRBV4-1; J gene: TRBJ2-1; D gene: TRBD2
CDR3 protein: CASSPPRRTSGHNEQFF; CDR3 DNA: TGTGCCAGCTCACCACCTCGTCGGACTAGCGGCCACAATGAGCAGTTCTTC; clone size: NA; V gene: TRBV18; J gene: TRBJ2-1; D gene: TRBD2
CDR3 protein: CASSLTAGPGANVLTF; CDR3 DNA: TGTGCCAGCAGCTTAACGGCGGGCCCTGGGGCCAACGTCCTGACTTTC; clone size: NA; V gene: TRBV7-3; J gene: TRBJ2-6; D gene: NA
CDR3 protein: CASSSEETQYF; CDR3 DNA: TGTGCCAGCAGTTCAGAAGAGACCCAGTACTTC; clone size: NA; V gene: TRBV6-6; J gene: TRBJ2-5; D gene: NA
CDR3 protein: CASSPGLASTGELFF; CDR3 DNA: TGTGCCAGTAGCCCTGGACTAGCGAGCACCGGGGAGCTGTTTTTT; clone size: NA; V gene: TRBV19; J gene: TRBJ2-2; D gene: TRBD2
CDR3 protein: CASSYSIRGAEAFF; CDR3 DNA: TGTGCCAGCAGTTACTCGATACGGGGGGCTGAAGCTTTCTTT; clone size: NA; V gene: TRBV6-2/TRBV6-3; J gene: TRBJ1-1; D gene: NA
CDR3 protein: CASSWGGRDQPQHF; CDR3 DNA: TGTGCCAGCAGCTGGGGGGGTCGGGATCAGCCCCAGCATTTT; clone size: NA; V gene: TRBV7-2; J gene: TRBJ1-5; D gene: NA
CDR3 protein: CASSLRTGSNQPQHF; CDR3 DNA: TGTGCCAGCAGCCTACGGACAGGGAGCAATCAGCCCCAGCATTTT; clone size: NA; V gene: TRBV7-2; J gene: TRBJ1-5; D gene: TRBD1
CDR3 protein: CASSAGLMNTEAFF; CDR3 DNA: TGTGCCAGCAGCGCGGGACTGATGAACACTGAAGCTTTCTTT; clone size: NA; V gene: TRBV6-5; J gene: TRBJ1-1; D gene: NA
CDR3 protein: CASSPYLQGNQPQHF; CDR3 DNA: TGTGCCAGCAGCCCATACCTACAGGGAAATCAGCCCCAGCATTTT; clone size: NA; V gene: TRBV7-8; J gene: TRBJ1-5; D gene: NA
CDR3 protein: CASYAGGSSYEQYF; CDR3 DNA: TGCGCCAGCTACGCGGGTGGAAGCTCCTACGAGCAGTACTTC; clone size: NA; V gene: TRBV5-1; J gene: TRBJ2-7; D gene: NA
CDR3 protein: CASSRGRGGSPWEQYF; CDR3 DNA: TGTGCCAGCAGTCGAGGCCGGGGGGGTTCCCCATGGGAGCAGTACTTC; clone size: NA; V gene: TRBV6-6; J gene: TRBJ2-7; D gene: TRBD2